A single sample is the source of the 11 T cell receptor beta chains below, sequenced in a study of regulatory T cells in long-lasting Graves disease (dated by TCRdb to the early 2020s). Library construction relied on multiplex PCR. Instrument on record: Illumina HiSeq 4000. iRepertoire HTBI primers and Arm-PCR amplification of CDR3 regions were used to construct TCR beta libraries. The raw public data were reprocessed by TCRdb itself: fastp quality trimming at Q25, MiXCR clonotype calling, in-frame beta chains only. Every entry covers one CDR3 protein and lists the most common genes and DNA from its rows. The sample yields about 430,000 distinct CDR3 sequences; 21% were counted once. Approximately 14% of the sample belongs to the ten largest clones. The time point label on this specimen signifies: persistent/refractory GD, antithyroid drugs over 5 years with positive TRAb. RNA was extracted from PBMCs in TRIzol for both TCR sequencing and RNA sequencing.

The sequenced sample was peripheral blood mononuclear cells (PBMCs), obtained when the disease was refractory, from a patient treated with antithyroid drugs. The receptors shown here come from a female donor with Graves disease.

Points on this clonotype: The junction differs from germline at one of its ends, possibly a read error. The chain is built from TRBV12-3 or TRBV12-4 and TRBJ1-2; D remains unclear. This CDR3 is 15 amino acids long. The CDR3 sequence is CASSQRPLSNYDYTF. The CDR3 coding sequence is TGTGCCAGCAGTCAGCGACCCCTCTCGAACTATGACTACACCTTC.

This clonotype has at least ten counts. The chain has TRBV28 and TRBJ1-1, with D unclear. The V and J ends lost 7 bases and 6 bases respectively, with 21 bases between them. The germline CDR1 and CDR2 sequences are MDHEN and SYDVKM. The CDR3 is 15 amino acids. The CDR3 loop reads CASTYLGLTSSEAFF. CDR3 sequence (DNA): TGTGCCAGCACCTATCTGGGCCTTACCTCTTCTGAAGCTTTCTTT. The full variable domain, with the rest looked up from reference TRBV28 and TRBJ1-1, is DVKVTQSSRYLVKRTGEKVFLECVQDMDHENMFWYRQDPGLGLRLIYFSYDVKMKEKGDIPEGYSVSREKKERFSLILESASTNQTSMYLCASTYLGLTSSEAFFGQGTRLTVV.

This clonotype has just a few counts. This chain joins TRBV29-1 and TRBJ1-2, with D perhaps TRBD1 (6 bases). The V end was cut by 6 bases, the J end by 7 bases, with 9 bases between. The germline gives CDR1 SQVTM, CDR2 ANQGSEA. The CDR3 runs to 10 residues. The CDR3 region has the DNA TGCAGCGTGGGGGCCGCTGGCTACACCTTC. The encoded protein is CSVGAAGYTF. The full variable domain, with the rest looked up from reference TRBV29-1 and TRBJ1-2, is SAVISQKPSRDICQRGTSLTIQCQVDSQVTMMFWYRQQPGQSLTLIATANQGSEATYESGFVIDKFPISRPNLTFSTLTVSNMSPEDSSIYLCSVGAAGYTFGSGTRLTVV.

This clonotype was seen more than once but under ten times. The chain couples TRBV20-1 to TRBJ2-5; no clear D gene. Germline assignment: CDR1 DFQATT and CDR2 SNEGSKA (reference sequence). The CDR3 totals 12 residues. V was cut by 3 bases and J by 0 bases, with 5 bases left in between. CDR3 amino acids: CSASTNQETQYF. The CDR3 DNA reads TGCAGTGCTAGTACGAACCAAGAGACCCAGTACTTC.

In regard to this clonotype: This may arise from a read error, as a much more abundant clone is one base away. The CDR3 sequence is CASNAALFEKLFF. The CDR3 coding sequence is TGTGCCAGCAACGCTGCCCTATTTGAAAAACTGTTTTTT. The chain uses TRBV28 and TRBJ1-4; D gene ambiguous. CDR3 length: 13 residues. Germline V gene data show CDR1 as MDHEN and CDR2 as SYDVKM. Trimming left V 7 bases short and J 7 bases short, with 13 bases between.

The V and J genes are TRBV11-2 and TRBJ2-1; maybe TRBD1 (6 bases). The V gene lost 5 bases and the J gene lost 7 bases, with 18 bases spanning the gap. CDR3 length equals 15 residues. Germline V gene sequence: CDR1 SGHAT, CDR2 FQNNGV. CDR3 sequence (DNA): TGTGCCAGCAGCCCATACACTACAGGGTCAAATGAGCAGTTCTTC. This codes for CASSPYTTGSNEQFF.

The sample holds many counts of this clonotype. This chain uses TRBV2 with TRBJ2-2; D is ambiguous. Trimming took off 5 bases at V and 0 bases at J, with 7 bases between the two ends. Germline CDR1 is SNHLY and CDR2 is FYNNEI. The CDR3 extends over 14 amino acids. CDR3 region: CASSQQTNTGELFF. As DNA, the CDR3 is TGTGCCAGCAGTCAACAGACGAACACCGGGGAGCTGTTTTTT.

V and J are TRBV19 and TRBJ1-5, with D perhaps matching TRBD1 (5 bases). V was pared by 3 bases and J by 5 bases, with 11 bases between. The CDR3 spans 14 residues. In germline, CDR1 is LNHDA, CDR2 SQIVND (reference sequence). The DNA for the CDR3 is TGTGCCAGTAGTATTGGTACAGGTGATCAGCCCCAGCATTTT. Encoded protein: CASSIGTGDQPQHF.

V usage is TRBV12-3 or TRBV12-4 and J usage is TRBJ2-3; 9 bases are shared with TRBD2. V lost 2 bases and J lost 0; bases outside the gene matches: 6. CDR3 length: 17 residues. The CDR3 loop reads CASSLWVAGESTDTQYF. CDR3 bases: TGTGCCAGCAGTTTATGGGTAGCGGGAGAGAGCACAGATACGCAGTATTTT.

CDR3 DNA sequence: TGTGCCAGCAGTGAACAGACCGGGAGGAGCTACGAGCAGTACTTC. Its protein is CASSEQTGRSYEQYF. The rearrangement uses TRBV25-1 and TRBJ2-7; TRBD2 matches 7 bases. The CDR3 is 15 amino acids. The germline V gene encodes CDR1 MGHDK and CDR2 SYGVNS. After removal of 2 bases from V and 3 bases from J, the junction contained 7 bases not matched to a gene.

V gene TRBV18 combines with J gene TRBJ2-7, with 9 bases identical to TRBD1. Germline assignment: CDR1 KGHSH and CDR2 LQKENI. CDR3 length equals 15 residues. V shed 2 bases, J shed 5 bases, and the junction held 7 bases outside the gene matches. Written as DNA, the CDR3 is TGTGCCAGCTCACCAAAACAGGGGGCATCCCACGAGCAGTACTTC. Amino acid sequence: CASSPKQGASHEQYF.